Listed here are 15 T cell receptor beta chains from one sample, sequenced in a study of response to subunit inactivated influenza vaccine. TCRdb ran MiXCR on the RT-PCR reads and lists one entry per CDR3 protein. The table includes roughly 570,000 distinct CDR3 sequences, 12% to 15% detected once. The source was PBMCs from blood, collected approximately 13 days after vaccination. The receptors stem from a man aged 50 or older who received an inactivated influenza vaccine.

This chain links TRBV30 with TRBJ2-2, with 7 bases identical to TRBD2. Germline CDR1 and CDR2: GTSNPN and SVGIG (reference sequence). With 4 bases clipped from V and 0 bases from J, the junction kept 2 bases outside the gene matches. The CDR3 runs 14 residues. CDR3 in DNA: TGTGCCTGGAAAGGACTAGCGAACACCGGGGAGCTGTTTTTT. This gives the protein CAWKGLANTGELFF.

In the case of this clonotype: Germline is not matched at one junction end, which may reflect a read error. The chain is built from TRBV7-8 and TRBJ2-1; D is unclear. The germline gives CDR1 SGHVS, CDR2 FQNEAQ. This CDR3 has 16 residues. The chain's CDR3 is CAGSLARTISYNEQFF. The CDR3 nucleotides are TGTGCCGGCAGCTTAGCTCGGACCATCTCCTACAATGAGCAGTTCTTC.

This clonotype was seen a few times. The chain links TRBV25-1 to TRBJ2-4; tentative D call: TRBD1 (6 bases). Trimming shortened V by 4 bases and J by 8 bases, and 18 bases separated the two germline ends. Germline CDR1 MGHDK, CDR2 SYGVNS. This CDR3 comprises 15 residues. The CDR3 DNA is TGTGCCAGCAGTGGGGGGCTTGGGGAATTGGACATTCAGTACTTC. Amino acid sequence: CASSGGLGELDIQYF.

This clonotype showed up just once. This chain connects TRBV20-1 to TRBJ2-3, with D unresolved. CDR3 length: 10 amino acids. With 4 bases removed from V and 6 bases from J, the gap between germline ends came to 5 bases. CDR1 DFQATT and CDR2 SNEGSKA come from the germline V gene (reference sequence). This CDR3 is CSAIVDTQYF. The CDR3 DNA reads TGCAGTGCTATAGTCGATACGCAGTATTTT.

A few counts support this clonotype. The J gene is TRBJ2-3, the V gene TRBV11-1, with 9 bases fitting TRBD1. The germline V gene encodes CDR1 SGHAT and CDR2 FQDESV (reference sequence). The CDR3 is 18 residues long. J was trimmed by 3 bases and V by 4 bases; bases with no gene match: 14. The chain's CDR3 is CASSSARTGEILTDTQYF. The CDR3 DNA reads as TGTGCCAGCAGCTCGGCCCGGACAGGGGAGATCCTAACAGATACGCAGTATTTT.

This clonotype was detected a few times. The chain employs TRBV12-3 or TRBV12-4 and TRBJ2-5; D unclear. V was clipped by 8 bases and J by 5 bases, with 12 bases between them. The CDR3 is 12 residues long. CDR3 DNA: TGTGCCAGCGGGCTGAGAAGGGAGACCCAGTACTTC. Residues: CASGLRRETQYF.

This clonotype has just a few counts. The chain combines TRBV29-1 with TRBJ2-3; no reliable D call. Germline V gene lookup returns CDR1 SQVTM and CDR2 ANQGSEA. The V end lost 6 bases, the J end lost 1 base, and 14 bases lay between the germline ends. This CDR3 comprises 14 residues. The CDR3 DNA is TGCAGCGTCCGGGCCTCGGGTGGCACAGATACGCAGTATTTT. Its translation: CSVRASGGTDTQYF.

This clonotype was observed a few times. This rearrangement joins TRBV2 to TRBJ2-1; possibly TRBD1 or TRBD2 for D (5 bases each). CDR1 and CDR2 (germline): SNHLY, FYNNEI. The germline V and J ends were trimmed by 5 bases and 7 bases, with 12 bases remaining between them. The CDR3 contains 13 residues. CDR3 sequence: CASSSRDRNEQFF. For the CDR3, the DNA is TGTGCCAGCAGTAGCCGGGACCGTAATGAGCAGTTCTTC.

The genes are TRBV10-3 and TRBJ2-7, with 11 bases lining up with TRBD2. Trimming at V came to 0 bases and at J to 6 bases, leaving 13 bases not matched to a gene. The CDR3 totals 18 residues. Per the germline V gene, CDR1 is ENHRY and CDR2 is SYGVKD. The CDR3 loop reads CAISESPLAGGAPFEQYF. CDR3 nucleotides: TGTGCCATCAGTGAGTCTCCGCTAGCGGGAGGAGCCCCCTTCGAGCAGTACTTC.

This chain connects TRBV24-1 to TRBJ2-1; D gene uncertain. The V gene's germline CDR1 is KGHDR and CDR2 SFDVKD. The CDR3 has 13 residues. V lost 2 bases to trimming and J lost 9 bases, with 10 bases between them. This CDR3 reads CATSDSFSSEQFF. For the CDR3, the DNA is TGTGCCACCAGTGATTCTTTTAGCAGTGAGCAGTTCTTC.

The chain uses TRBV7-2 and TRBJ1-6; unclear D gene. The germline V gene encodes CDR1 SGHTA and CDR2 FQGNSA. Trimming shortened V by 5 bases and J by 7 bases, and 9 bases separated the two germline ends. This CDR3 region has 13 residues. The CDR3 DNA is TGTGCCAGCAGCCCCCGGTTGAATTCACCCCTCCACTTT. Translation gives CASSPRLNSPLHF.

The gene calls are TRBV15 and TRBJ2-7; D could derive from TRBD1 or TRBD2 (5 bases each). Trimming removed 0 bases at V and 2 bases at J, with 20 bases between. CDR3 length equals 18 residues. Germline V lookup: CDR1 LNHNV, CDR2 YYDKDF (reference sequence). CDR3 sequence: CATSREGPGTMLAYEQYF. In nucleotides, the CDR3 is TGTGCCACCAGCAGAGAGGGCCCGGGGACCATGCTTGCCTACGAGCAGTACTTC.

This chain links TRBV30 with TRBJ2-1; 9 bases line up with TRBD1. Trimming cost V 5 bases and J 4 bases; bases outside gene matches: 6. Germline V gene sequence: CDR1 GTSNPN, CDR2 SVGIG (reference sequence). The CDR3 contains 14 residues. CDR3: CAWASGQGYNEQFF. DNA for the CDR3: TGTGCCTGGGCATCGGGACAGGGATACAATGAGCAGTTCTTC.

The V and J genes are TRBV6-2 or TRBV6-3 and TRBJ1-5; D uncertain. This CDR3 contains 14 residues. Trimming shortened V by 6 bases and J by 2 bases, and 11 bases separated the two germline ends. Germline V CDR1 and CDR2: MNHEY, SVGEGT. The CDR3 DNA is TGTGCCAGCAGGGGAGGACTGGGCAATCAGCCCCAGCATTTT. Its translation is CASRGGLGNQPQHF.

This clonotype occurred a few times. The V gene is TRBV19, the J gene TRBJ2-7, with D uncertain. This CDR3 spans 12 amino acids. The V end was cut by 8 bases, the J end by 9 bases, with 17 bases between. The V gene's germline CDR1 is LNHDA and CDR2 SQIVND (reference sequence). The CDR3 reads CASSSPARGQYF. As DNA, the CDR3 is TGTGCCAGTTCCTCCCCCGCGCGTGGGCAGTACTTC.